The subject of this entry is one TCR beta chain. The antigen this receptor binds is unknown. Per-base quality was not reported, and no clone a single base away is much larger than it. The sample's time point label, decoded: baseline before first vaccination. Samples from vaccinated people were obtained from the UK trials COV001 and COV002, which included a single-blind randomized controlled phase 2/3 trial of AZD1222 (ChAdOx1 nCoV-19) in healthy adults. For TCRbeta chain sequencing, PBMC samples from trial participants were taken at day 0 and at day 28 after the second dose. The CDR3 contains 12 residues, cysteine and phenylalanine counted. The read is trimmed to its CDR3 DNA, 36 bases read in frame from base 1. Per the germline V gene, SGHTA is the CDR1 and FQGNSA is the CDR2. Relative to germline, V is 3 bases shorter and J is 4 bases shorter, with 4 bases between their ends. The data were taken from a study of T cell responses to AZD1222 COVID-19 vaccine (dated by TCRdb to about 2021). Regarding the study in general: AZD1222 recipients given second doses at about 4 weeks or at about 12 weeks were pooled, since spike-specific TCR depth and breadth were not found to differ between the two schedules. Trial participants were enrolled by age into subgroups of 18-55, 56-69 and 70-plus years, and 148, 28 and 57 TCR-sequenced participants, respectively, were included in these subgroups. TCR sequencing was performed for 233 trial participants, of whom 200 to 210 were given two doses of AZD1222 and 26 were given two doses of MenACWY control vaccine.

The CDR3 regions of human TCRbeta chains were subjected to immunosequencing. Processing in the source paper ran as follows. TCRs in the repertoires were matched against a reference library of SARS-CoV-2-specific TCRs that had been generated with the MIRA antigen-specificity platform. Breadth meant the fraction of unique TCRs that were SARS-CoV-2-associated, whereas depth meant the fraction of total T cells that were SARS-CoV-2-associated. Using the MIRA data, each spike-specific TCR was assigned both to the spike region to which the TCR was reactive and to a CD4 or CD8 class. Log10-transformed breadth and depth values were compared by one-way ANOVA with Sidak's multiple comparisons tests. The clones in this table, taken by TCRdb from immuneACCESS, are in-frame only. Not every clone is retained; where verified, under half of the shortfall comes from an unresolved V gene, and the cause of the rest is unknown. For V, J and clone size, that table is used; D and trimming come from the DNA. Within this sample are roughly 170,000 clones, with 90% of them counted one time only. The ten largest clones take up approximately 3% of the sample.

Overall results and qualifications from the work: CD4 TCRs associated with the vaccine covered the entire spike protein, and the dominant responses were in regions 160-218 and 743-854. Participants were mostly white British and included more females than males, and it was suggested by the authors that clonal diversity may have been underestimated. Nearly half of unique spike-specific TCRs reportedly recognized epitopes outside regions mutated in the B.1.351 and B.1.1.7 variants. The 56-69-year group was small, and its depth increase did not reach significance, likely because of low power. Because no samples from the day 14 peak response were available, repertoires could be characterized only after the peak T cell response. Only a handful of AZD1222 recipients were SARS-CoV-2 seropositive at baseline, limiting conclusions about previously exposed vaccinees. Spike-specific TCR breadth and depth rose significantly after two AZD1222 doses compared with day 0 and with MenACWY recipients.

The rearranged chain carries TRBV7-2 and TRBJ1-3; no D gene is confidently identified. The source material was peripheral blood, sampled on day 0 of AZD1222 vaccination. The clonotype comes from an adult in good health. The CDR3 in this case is CASSFTGNTIYF. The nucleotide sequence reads TGTGCCAGCAGCTTTACGGGAAACACCATATATTTT. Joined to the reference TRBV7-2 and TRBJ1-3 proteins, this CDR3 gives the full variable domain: GAGVSQSPSNKVTEKGKDVELRCDPISGHTALYWYRQSLGQGLEFLIYFQGNSAPDKSGLPSDRFSAERTGGSVSTLTIQRTQQEDSAVYLCASSFTGNTIYFGEGSWLTVV.